These 9 T cell receptor beta chains were all obtained from the same sample, sequenced in a study of control samples from healthy donors and cancer patients. Method: immunoSEQ multiplex PCR; TCRdb's copy keeps in-frame clones and lacks some. The top ten clones hold approximately 12% of a sample with 150,000 to 200,000 clones, around 90% of them seen once. Sequenced input: blood. The receptors stem from a man between 25 and 39 years old in good health.

The chain employs TRBV19 and TRBJ2-2; D unclear. Germline V gene sequence: CDR1 LNHDA, CDR2 SQIVND (reference sequence). The CDR3 sequence is 14 residues long. The V and J ends lost 4 bases and 3 bases respectively, with 9 bases between them. The CDR3 region has the DNA TGTGCCAGTAGTAGTAACTCCTACACCGGGGAGCTGTTTTTT. Its protein is CASSSNSYTGELFF.

The chain carries TRBV28 and TRBJ2-1; a possible D gene is TRBD1 (5 bases). V was shortened by 3 bases and J by 15 bases, with 21 bases between the two germline ends. CDR3 size: 14 residues. Germline-derived CDR1 and CDR2 are MDHEN and SYDVKM. The CDR3 coding sequence is TGTGCCAGCAGTTTTAGTGGGGTTCAGGGTCATCTGTTCTTC. As protein: CASSFSGVQGHLFF.

The chain has TRBV7-9 and TRBJ1-1; a weak D match, TRBD1 (5 bases). The CDR3 consists of 13 residues. CDR1 and CDR2 (germline): SEHNR, FQNEAQ (reference sequence). The germline V and J ends were trimmed by 3 bases and 8 bases, with 13 bases remaining between them. Written as DNA, the CDR3 is TGTGCCAGCAGCTTGGGGGGACCGAACGAAGCTTTCTTT. It is translated as CASSLGGPNEAFF. Looking up the rest from reference TRBV7-9 and TRBJ1-1 gives the full variable domain: DTGVSQNPRHKITKRGQNVTFRCDPISEHNRLYWYRQTLGQGPEFLTYFQNEAQLEKSRLLSDRFSAERPKGSFSTLEIQRTEQGDSAMYLCASSLGGPNEAFFGQGTRLTVV.

The J gene is TRBJ2-5, the V gene TRBV10-3; D tentatively reads TRBD1 or TRBD2 (5 bases each). This CDR3 has 12 amino acids. V lost 8 bases and J 1 base, leaving 8 bases between the germline ends. The germline V gene encodes CDR1 ENHRY and CDR2 SYGVKD. For the CDR3, the DNA is TGTGCCATCTCCGGGACCCAAGAGACCCAGTACTTC. As protein: CAISGTQETQYF.

This clone appeared once. The CDR3 nucleotides are TGTGCCAGCAGCGACAGGGTGACTAATGAAAAACTGTTTTTT. This translates into CASSDRVTNEKLFF. The chain joins TRBV6-6 to TRBJ1-4; 7 positions agree with TRBD1. The germline CDR1 and CDR2 sequences are MNHNY and SVGAGI (reference sequence). V lost 6 bases to trimming and J lost 2 bases; unmatched junction nucleotides: 3. CDR3 size: 14 residues.

V is TRBV7-6 and J is TRBJ1-3; D may be TRBD1 (6 bases). Trimming stripped 1 base from V and 0 bases from J, with 10 bases between. Germline loops: CDR1 SGHVS, CDR2 FNYEAQ. The CDR3 contains 16 residues. The DNA for the CDR3 is TGTGCCAGCAGCTTAGGGGGGGCGAACTCTGGAAACACCATATATTTT. Its protein product is CASSLGGANSGNTIYF. Together with reference TRBV7-6 and TRBJ1-3, the CDR3 gives the full variable domain: GAGVSQSPRYKVTKRGQDVALRCDPISGHVSLYWYRQALGQGPEFLTYFNYEAQQDKSGLPNDRFSAERPEGSISTLTIQRTEQRDSAMYRCASSLGGANSGNTIYFGEGSWLTVV.

The J gene is TRBJ1-5, the V gene TRBV11-2; D is ambiguous. The CDR3 consists of 15 residues. Germline V CDR1 and CDR2: SGHAT, FQNNGV. V lost 0 bases and J 7 bases, leaving 13 bases between the germline ends. This chain's CDR3 is CASSLDGRREQPQHF. CDR3 nucleotides: TGTGCCAGCAGCTTAGACGGAAGGAGAGAGCAGCCCCAGCATTTT.

The genes are TRBV27 and TRBJ2-7; D is unclear. Trimming took off 2 bases at V and 2 bases at J, with 7 bases between the two ends. In germline, CDR1 is MNHEY, CDR2 SMNVEV (reference sequence). The CDR3 runs to 13 residues. Here the CDR3 DNA reads TGTGCCAGCAGTTTAGTGGCAGCCTACGAGCAGTACTTC. It translates to CASSLVAAYEQYF.

V usage is TRBV11-2 and J usage is TRBJ2-5; TRBD2 agrees at 10 bases. Germline-derived CDR1 and CDR2 are SGHAT and FQNNGV. The V and J ends lost 7 bases and 2 bases, in that order; junction bases with no gene match: 10. This CDR3 has 16 residues. The CDR3 is CASTTFGLAAQETQYF. Written as DNA, the CDR3 is TGTGCCAGCACCACATTCGGACTAGCGGCTCAAGAGACCCAGTACTTC.